The clone carrying this TCR beta chain was seen a handful of times. The target antigen is unknown. In the PCR, 60 Vbeta and 13 Jbeta primers were used. Sequenced by immunoSEQ multiplex PCR; TCRdb stores in-frame clones only, minus some. The sample has 130,000 or so clones, approximately 8.9% seen once; the top ten hold 6.5% to 8.5%. Germline loops: CDR1 MNHNS, CDR2 SASEGT. The CDR3 is 13 residues long. Deletions cut 10 bases from V and 8 bases from J, with 20 bases between. These data belong to a study of cytomegalovirus exposure and HLA in healthy donors. Turning to the study itself: Around 79 million unique TCRs, all from HLA-typed donors, were included in an early release of the data.

Study conclusions and caveats: V segments that were indistinguishable, TRBV6-2 and TRBV6-3 among them, were omitted from analysis. Confirmation in vitro established that a few CMV-associated chains were specific for CMV antigens. A later analysis appeared to link common viral pathogens to several of the most significant clusters.

The V call is TRBV6-1, the J call TRBJ1-1, with D tentatively TRBD1 (5 bases). The sequencing input was PBMCs. This clonotype originated in a woman between 40 and 55 years old in good health and CMV-seropositive. The CDR3: CATRWGRGGEAFF. CDR3 coding DNA: TGTGCCACCAGGTGGGGGAGGGGAGGCGAAGCTTTCTTT.